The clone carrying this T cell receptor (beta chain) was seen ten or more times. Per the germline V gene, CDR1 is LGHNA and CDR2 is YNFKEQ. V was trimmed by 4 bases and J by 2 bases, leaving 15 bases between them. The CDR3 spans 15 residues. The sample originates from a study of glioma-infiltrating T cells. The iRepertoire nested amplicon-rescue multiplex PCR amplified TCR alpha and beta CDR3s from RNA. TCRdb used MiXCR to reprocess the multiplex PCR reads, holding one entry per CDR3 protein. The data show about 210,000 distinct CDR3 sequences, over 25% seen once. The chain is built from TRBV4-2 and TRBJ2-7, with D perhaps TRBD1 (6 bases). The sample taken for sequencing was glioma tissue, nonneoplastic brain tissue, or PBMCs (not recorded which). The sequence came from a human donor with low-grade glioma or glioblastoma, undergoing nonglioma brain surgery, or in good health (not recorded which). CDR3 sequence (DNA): TGTGCCAGCAGCCCCCGGGACACGAGGACCTACGAGCAGTACTTC. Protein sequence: CASSPRDTRTYEQYF.